Reported below is one T cell receptor beta chain. This table comes from immunoSEQ multiplex PCR, and its TCRdb copy is limited to in-frame clones, with some not included. The data contain about 40,000 clones, 90% to 95% of them singletons. This specimen belongs to a study of T cell changes during pregnancy in multiple sclerosis. The CDR3 is 18 amino acids. Deletions cut 7 bases from V and 0 bases from J, with 19 bases between. Germline CDR1 KGHSH, CDR2 LQKENI. The chain links TRBV18 to TRBJ2-6; tentative D call: TRBD2 (7 bases). This specimen consisted of CD4+ T cells from peripheral blood mononuclear cells, obtained after pregnancy. The sequence was obtained from a female donor with multiple sclerosis, enrolled in a pregnancy study. The CDR3 region has the DNA TGTGCCAGCTGTCCCGACGGGGGGCCCATCTCTGGGGCCAACGTCCTGACTTTC. It yields the protein CASCPDGGPISGANVLTF.